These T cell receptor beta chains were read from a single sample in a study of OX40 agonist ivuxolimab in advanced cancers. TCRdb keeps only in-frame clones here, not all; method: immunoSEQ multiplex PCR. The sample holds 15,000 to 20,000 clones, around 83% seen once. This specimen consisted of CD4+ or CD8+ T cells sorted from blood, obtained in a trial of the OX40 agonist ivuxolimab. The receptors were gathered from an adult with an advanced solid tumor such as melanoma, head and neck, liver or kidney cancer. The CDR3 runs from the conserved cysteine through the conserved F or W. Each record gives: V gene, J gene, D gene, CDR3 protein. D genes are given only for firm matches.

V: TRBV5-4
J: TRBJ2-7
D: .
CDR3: CASSSSGTPTYEQYF

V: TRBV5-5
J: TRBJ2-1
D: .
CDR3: CASSLGYRRNTYEQFF

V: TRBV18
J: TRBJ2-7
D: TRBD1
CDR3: CASSPTGGTAYEQYF

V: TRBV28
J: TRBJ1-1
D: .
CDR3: CASSSRGWGTEAFF

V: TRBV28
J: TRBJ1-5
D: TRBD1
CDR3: CASRNFPTGTGYNQPQHF

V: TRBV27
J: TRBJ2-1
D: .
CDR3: CASSLSLVYNEQFF

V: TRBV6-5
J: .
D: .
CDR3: CASSYSRTRITYEQYF

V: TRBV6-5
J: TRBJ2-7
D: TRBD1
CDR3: CASSYPGQGRSEQYF

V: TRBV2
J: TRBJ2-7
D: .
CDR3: CASSEPGLAKGQYF

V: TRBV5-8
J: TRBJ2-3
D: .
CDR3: CASSLGTMSTDTQYF

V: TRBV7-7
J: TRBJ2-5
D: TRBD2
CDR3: CASSISSGGGETQYF

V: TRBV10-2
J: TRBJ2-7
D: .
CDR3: CATWDSRTYEQYF

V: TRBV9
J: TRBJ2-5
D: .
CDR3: CASSVDGFQETQYF

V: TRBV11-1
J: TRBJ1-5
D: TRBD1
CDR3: CASSPTGNRQPQHF

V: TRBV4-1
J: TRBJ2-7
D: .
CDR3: CASSQRSASGFYEQYF

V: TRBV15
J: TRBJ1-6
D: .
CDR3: CATSRVRQGNSPLHF

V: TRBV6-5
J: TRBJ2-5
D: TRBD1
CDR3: CASSYSGGGTQYF

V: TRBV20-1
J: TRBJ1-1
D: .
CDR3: CSASPRAEAFF

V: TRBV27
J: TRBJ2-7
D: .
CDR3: CASSLRAPYEQYF

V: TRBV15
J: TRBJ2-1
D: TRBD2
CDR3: CATRARQGPSGREVYNEQFF

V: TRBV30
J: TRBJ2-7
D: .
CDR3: CAWSVGRVMVYEQYF

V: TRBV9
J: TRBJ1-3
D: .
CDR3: CASSPPGNTIYF

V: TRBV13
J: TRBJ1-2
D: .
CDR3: CASSWRGVGPTGYGYTF

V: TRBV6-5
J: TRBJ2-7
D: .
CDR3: CASSYLMGESYYEQYF

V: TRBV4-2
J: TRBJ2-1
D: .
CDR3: CASGSNEQFF

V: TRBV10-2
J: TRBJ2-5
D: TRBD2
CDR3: CASSDGSGGGWTQYF

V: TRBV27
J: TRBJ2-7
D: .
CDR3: CASSDGAEQYF

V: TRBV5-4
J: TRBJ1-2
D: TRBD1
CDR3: CASSNNRGPYGYTF

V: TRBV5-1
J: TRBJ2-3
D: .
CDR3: CASSLRETSTDTQYF

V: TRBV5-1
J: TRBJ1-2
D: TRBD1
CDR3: CASSLDRGHRSYGYTF

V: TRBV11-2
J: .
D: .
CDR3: CASSLDRGGYEQYF

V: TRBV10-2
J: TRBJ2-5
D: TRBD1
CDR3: CASRTGYETQYF

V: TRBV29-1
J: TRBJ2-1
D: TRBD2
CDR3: CSVEALVSGRYYNEQFF

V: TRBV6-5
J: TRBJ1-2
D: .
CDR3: CASSYGDHYGYTF

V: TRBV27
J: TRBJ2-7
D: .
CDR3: CASSLYQGSYEQYF

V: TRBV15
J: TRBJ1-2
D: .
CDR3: CATQPGRNNYGYTF

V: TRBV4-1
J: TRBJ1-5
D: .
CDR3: CASSQDWPQPQYQPQHF

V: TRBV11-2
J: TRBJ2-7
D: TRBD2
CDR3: CASSSPRGGGSYEQYF

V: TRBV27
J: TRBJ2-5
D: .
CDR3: CASSFYGTQYF

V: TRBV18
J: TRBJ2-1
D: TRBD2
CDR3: CASSAGTSGSYNEQFF

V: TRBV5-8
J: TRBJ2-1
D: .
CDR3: CASSLVTKNEQFF

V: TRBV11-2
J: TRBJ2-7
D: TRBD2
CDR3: CASSLGAGGGYEQYF

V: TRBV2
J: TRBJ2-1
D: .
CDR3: CASSKTGTLGIGQFF

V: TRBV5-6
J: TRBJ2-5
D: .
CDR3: CASSYGPAQMETQYF

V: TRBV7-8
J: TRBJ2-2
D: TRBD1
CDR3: CASSPNGQAWELFF

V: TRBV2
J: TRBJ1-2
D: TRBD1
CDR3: CASSDTYGGQGNYGYTF

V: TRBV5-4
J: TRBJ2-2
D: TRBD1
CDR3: CASSLPGGSTGELFF

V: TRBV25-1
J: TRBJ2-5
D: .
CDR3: CPPEQLAQETQYF

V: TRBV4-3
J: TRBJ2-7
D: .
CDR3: CASSQEVQYYEQYF

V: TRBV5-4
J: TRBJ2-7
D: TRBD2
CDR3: CASTLSGGYEQYF

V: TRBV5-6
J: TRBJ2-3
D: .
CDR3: CASSPFPDTQYF

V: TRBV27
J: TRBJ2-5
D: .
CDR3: CASAGDEETQYF

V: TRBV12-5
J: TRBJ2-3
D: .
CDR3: CASGGGLSGTDTQYF

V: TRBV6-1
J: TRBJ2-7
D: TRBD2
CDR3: CASRASGTSHYEQYF

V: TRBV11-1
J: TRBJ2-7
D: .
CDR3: CASSQEGWTVAYEQYF